A single sample is the source of the 12 T cell receptor beta chains below, sequenced in a study of T cells in localized non-small cell lung cancer. Libraries were prepared by immunoSEQ multiplex PCR; TCRdb keeps only in-frame clonotypes and omits some of them. The table records approximately 31,000 clones, roughly 75% of them present only once. The material sequenced was peripheral blood, taken before any cancer treatment. Receptor source: a male donor aged 60 or over with stage II squamous cell lung carcinoma.

V gene TRBV6-6 combines with J gene TRBJ2-2; TRBD2 aligns across 7 bases. The J segment lost 6 bases and the V segment lost 5 bases, leaving 6 bases of the junction unmatched. The CDR3 sequence is 14 residues long. The germline CDR1 and CDR2 sequences are MNHNY and SVGAGI (reference sequence). The CDR3, as DNA: TGTGCCAGCAGTGGGGCAGGGAGGGCCGGGGAGCTGTTTTTT. Translating gives CASSGAGRAGELFF.

This clone was picked up one time. V usage is TRBV5-6 and J usage is TRBJ2-1, with D tentatively TRBD2 (5 bases). Germline assignment: CDR1 SGHDT and CDR2 YYEEEE. The V gene lost 1 base and the J gene lost 6 bases, with 14 bases spanning the gap. CDR3 length: 15 amino acids. CDR3: CASSLIPRAGNEQFF. The CDR3 nucleotides are TGTGCCAGCAGCTTGATACCTCGGGCGGGCAATGAGCAGTTCTTC.

The rearrangement links TRBV6-5 to TRBJ1-1; D call uncertain. V lost 2 bases and J 4 bases, leaving 8 bases between the germline ends. CDR1 MNHEY and CDR2 SVGAGI come from the germline V gene. The CDR3 spans 13 residues. This CDR3 is CASSYSVSTEAFF. The DNA of the CDR3 is TGTGCCAGCAGTTACAGCGTTAGCACTGAAGCTTTCTTT.

CDR3 sequence: CASRLTGTGGWEQYF. CDR3 nucleotide sequence: TGTGCCAGCAGACTCACCGGGACAGGGGGCTGGGAGCAGTACTTC. The chain joins TRBV27 to TRBJ2-7; 12 bases are shared with TRBD1. The V and J ends lost 6 bases and 7 bases, in that order; junction bases with no gene match: 10. The CDR3 runs to 15 residues. Germline assignment: CDR1 MNHEY and CDR2 SMNVEV (reference sequence).

This clone was counted a single time. V is TRBV19 and J is TRBJ1-2; 7 bases are shared with TRBD1. The junction had 7 bases not matched to a gene; V was cut back by 1 base and J by 2 bases. The CDR3 length is 16 residues. Germline V lookup: CDR1 LNHDA, CDR2 SQIVND (reference sequence). The CDR3 protein is CASSIVRTGTNYGYTF. The CDR3 coding sequence is TGTGCCAGTAGTATAGTCCGGACAGGAACCAACTATGGCTACACCTTC. The variable domain in full, completed from reference TRBV19 and TRBJ1-2, reads DGGITQSPKYLFRKEGQNVTLSCEQNLNHDAMYWYRQDPGQGLRLIYYSQIVNDFQKGDIAEGYSVSREKKESFPLTVTSAQKNPTAFYLCASSIVRTGTNYGYTFGSGTRLTVV.

This chain connects TRBV6-1 to TRBJ1-4, with a possible D match to TRBD1 (6 bases). There are 13 residues in the CDR3. Between the trimmed V and J ends, which lost 6 bases and 7 bases, there was a span of 12 bases. Germline CDR1 is MNHNS and CDR2 is SASEGT. The CDR3 bases are TGTGCCAGCAGCCAAACAGGGACTGAAAAACTGTTTTTT. Translation: CASSQTGTEKLFF.

The genes are TRBV4-1 and TRBJ2-7; unclear D gene. V lost 1 base to trimming and J lost 0 bases, with 4 bases between them. The CDR3 covers 13 residues. In germline, CDR1 is MGHRA, CDR2 YSYEKL. CDR3 bases: TGCGCCAGCAGCCAAGCGGACTCCTACGAGCAGTACTTC. Its protein product is CASSQADSYEQYF.

J is TRBJ2-1 and V is TRBV12-5, with TRBD1 as a possible D gene (5 bases). V shed 6 bases and J shed 0 bases, with 21 bases lying between them. CDR1 is LGHNT, CDR2 FRNRAP, per germline. The CDR3 loop spans 18 amino acids. The CDR3 nucleotides are TGTGCTAGTGGACAACCCGGAGACAGTCTGAGCTCCTACAATGAGCAGTTCTTC. It translates to CASGQPGDSLSSYNEQFF.

The chain is built from TRBV6-1 and TRBJ2-7; possible D gene TRBD1, 6 bases. This CDR3 is 14 amino acids long. Germline-derived CDR1 and CDR2 are MNHNS and SASEGT. Trimming took 2 bases from V and 3 from J, leaving 11 bases between them. The CDR3 DNA follows: TGTGCCAGCAGTGAAATGAGGGGGAGCTACGAGCAGTACTTC. Translation: CASSEMRGSYEQYF.

The chain carries TRBV27 and TRBJ1-2; 11 bases are shared with TRBD1. With V trimmed by 6 bases and J by 3 bases, 3 bases remained unmatched. CDR3 length: 14 residues. Per germline, CDR1 MNHEY and CDR2 SMNVEV (reference sequence). CDR3 coding DNA: TGTGCCAGCAGGGGGACAGGGGGACACTATGGCTACACCTTC. Amino acids: CASRGTGGHYGYTF.

This sequence joins TRBV6-5 and TRBJ2-3, with TRBD1 matching over 7 bases. The CDR3 runs to 13 residues. V was pared by 6 bases and J by 4 bases, with 4 bases of the junction left unmatched. Germline V gives CDR1 MNHEY, CDR2 SVGAGI. CDR3 DNA: TGTGCCAGCAGCCCGACAGGGCCAGATACGCAGTATTTT. As protein: CASSPTGPDTQYF.

V gene TRBV13 combines with J gene TRBJ2-1; D is ambiguous. The CDR3 runs 13 residues. V lost 5 bases, J lost 3 bases, and 8 bases lay in between. Germline loops: CDR1 PRHDT, CDR2 FYEKMQ (reference sequence). The CDR3, as DNA: TGTGCCAGCAGCCTGGACCGCTACAATGAGCAGTTCTTC. Encoded protein: CASSLDRYNEQFF.